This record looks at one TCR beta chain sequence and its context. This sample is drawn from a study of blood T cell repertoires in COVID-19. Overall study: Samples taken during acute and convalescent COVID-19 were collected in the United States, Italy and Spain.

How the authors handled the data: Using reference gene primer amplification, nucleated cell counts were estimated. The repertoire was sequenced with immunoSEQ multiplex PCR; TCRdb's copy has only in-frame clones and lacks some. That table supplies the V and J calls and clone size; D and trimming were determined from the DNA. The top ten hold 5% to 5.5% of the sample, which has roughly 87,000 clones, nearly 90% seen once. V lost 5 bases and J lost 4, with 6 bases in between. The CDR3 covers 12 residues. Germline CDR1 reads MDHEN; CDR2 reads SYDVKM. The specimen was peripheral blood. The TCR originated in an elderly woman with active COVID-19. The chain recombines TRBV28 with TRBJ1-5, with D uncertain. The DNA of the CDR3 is TGTGCCAGCAGTCAATCAAATCAGCCCCAGCATTTT. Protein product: CASSQSNQPQHF. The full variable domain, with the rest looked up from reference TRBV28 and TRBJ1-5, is DVKVTQSSRYLVKRTGEKVFLECVQDMDHENMFWYRQDPGLGLRLIYFSYDVKMKEKGDIPEGYSVSREKKERFSLILESASTNQTSMYLCASSQSNQPQHFGDGTRLSIL.